Listed below are T cell receptor beta chains from one sample, sequenced in a study of T cell responses to AZD1222 COVID-19 vaccine. Method: immunoSEQ multiplex PCR; TCRdb's copy keeps in-frame clones and lacks some. The data hold about 140,000 clones, with approximately 90% observed a single time. The material was peripheral blood, obtained on day 0 of AZD1222 vaccination. These receptors were obtained from an adult in good health. The conserved cysteine and the conserved F or W are not part of the CDR3 here. Each record gives: CDR3 protein, V gene, clone size, J gene. Clone size, where shown, is once, few, many, or a class for clones that have expanded.

cdr3_aa: ASSLGKASGSLETQY; v_call: TRBV5-1; clone_size: -; j_call: TRBJ2-5
cdr3_aa: ASRGSLAKNIQY; v_call: TRBV2; clone_size: -; j_call: TRBJ2-4
cdr3_aa: ASRSGMPLNTEAF; v_call: TRBV28; clone_size: -; j_call: TRBJ1-1
cdr3_aa: SVGRGSGNTIY; v_call: TRBV29-1; clone_size: -; j_call: TRBJ1-3
cdr3_aa: ASSETENTEAF; v_call: TRBV6-1; clone_size: few; j_call: TRBJ1-1
cdr3_aa: LLRNRGLSGNTIY; v_call: TRBV30; clone_size: -; j_call: TRBJ1-3
cdr3_aa: ASTLRPTSGRSDTQY; v_call: TRBV27; clone_size: -; j_call: TRBJ2-3
cdr3_aa: ATSREISRQPQH; v_call: TRBV15; clone_size: -; j_call: TRBJ1-5
cdr3_aa: AWSSWGLLKNIQY; v_call: TRBV30; clone_size: -; j_call: TRBJ2-4
cdr3_aa: ASNPAGGINSPLH; v_call: TRBV6-6; clone_size: few; j_call: TRBJ1-6
cdr3_aa: ASSLPRQGSGNTIY; v_call: TRBV5-1; clone_size: -; j_call: TRBJ1-3
cdr3_aa: ASSYSTDEQY; v_call: TRBV6-2/TRBV6-3; clone_size: once; j_call: TRBJ2-7
cdr3_aa: ASSSSGTGGYEQY; v_call: TRBV28; clone_size: -; j_call: TRBJ2-7
cdr3_aa: ASSQDYRQGTGYT; v_call: TRBV4-3; clone_size: -; j_call: TRBJ1-2
cdr3_aa: ATYPGLGGSPLH; v_call: TRBV6-6; clone_size: -; j_call: TRBJ1-6
cdr3_aa: ASSYVGVGQPQH; v_call: TRBV7-2; clone_size: once; j_call: TRBJ1-5
cdr3_aa: ASSQVSNTEAF; v_call: TRBV4-3; clone_size: -; j_call: TRBJ1-1
cdr3_aa: ASSLAHSGHNEQF; v_call: TRBV7-2; clone_size: -; j_call: TRBJ2-1
cdr3_aa: ASSRHREDRWQPQH; v_call: TRBV5-6; clone_size: -; j_call: TRBJ1-5
cdr3_aa: ASSVTAPLGGANPHNEQF; v_call: TRBV9; clone_size: -; j_call: TRBJ2-1
cdr3_aa: ASSETKTGFGNQPQH; v_call: TRBV7-2; clone_size: -; j_call: TRBJ1-5
cdr3_aa: ATDHGGPSGNWGEQF; v_call: TRBV10-3; clone_size: once; j_call: TRBJ2-1
cdr3_aa: ASSYPPYEQY; v_call: TRBV6-2/TRBV6-3; clone_size: few; j_call: TRBJ2-7
cdr3_aa: ASSLGSLGTGELF; v_call: TRBV7-6; clone_size: -; j_call: TRBJ2-2
cdr3_aa: ASRGSEQY; v_call: TRBV25-1; clone_size: -; j_call: TRBJ2-7
cdr3_aa: AISDPGQGADTQY; v_call: TRBV10-3; clone_size: -; j_call: TRBJ2-3
cdr3_aa: ASSQTGGAKDEQF; v_call: TRBV7-9; clone_size: once; j_call: TRBJ2-1
cdr3_aa: ASSFRGGEQY; v_call: TRBV6-5; clone_size: -; j_call: TRBJ2-7
cdr3_aa: ASSLGLGEGGGELF; v_call: TRBV7-6; clone_size: -; j_call: TRBJ2-2
cdr3_aa: ASSQGQDHLNYGYT; v_call: TRBV4-1; clone_size: few; j_call: TRBJ1-2
cdr3_aa: ASKLSGGPSYNEQF; v_call: TRBV28; clone_size: -; j_call: TRBJ2-1
cdr3_aa: ASSLREGASETQY; v_call: TRBV11-3; clone_size: -; j_call: TRBJ2-5
cdr3_aa: SVERLLVLNEQF; v_call: TRBV29-1; clone_size: -; j_call: TRBJ2-1
cdr3_aa: ASSYSAGRLKTGELF; v_call: TRBV6-2/TRBV6-3; clone_size: -; j_call: TRBJ2-2
cdr3_aa: ATSRDLTPDTQY; v_call: TRBV15; clone_size: -; j_call: TRBJ2-3
cdr3_aa: ASSQEGDSSYEQY; v_call: TRBV4-2; clone_size: -; j_call: TRBJ2-7
cdr3_aa: ASSQPISGNTIY; v_call: TRBV4-1; clone_size: -; j_call: TRBJ1-3
cdr3_aa: ASSLQGSNQPQH; v_call: TRBV7-2; clone_size: once; j_call: TRBJ1-5
cdr3_aa: ASSLLPQGVFNEQF; v_call: TRBV7-8; clone_size: -; j_call: TRBJ2-1
cdr3_aa: SVAQGALNTEAF; v_call: TRBV29-1; clone_size: -; j_call: TRBJ1-1
cdr3_aa: ASSVVGQVNTEAF; v_call: TRBV9; clone_size: -; j_call: TRBJ1-1
cdr3_aa: ASGLGHRGQAGYT; v_call: TRBV12-5; clone_size: -; j_call: TRBJ1-2
cdr3_aa: ASSDRGIDGYT; v_call: TRBV28; clone_size: -; j_call: TRBJ1-2
cdr3_aa: ATSRDEGPYNSPLH; v_call: TRBV15; clone_size: -; j_call: TRBJ1-6
cdr3_aa: ASSLDRTSAYEQY; v_call: TRBV11-2; clone_size: -; j_call: TRBJ2-7
cdr3_aa: SVGDRGRVLGELF; v_call: TRBV29-1; clone_size: once; j_call: TRBJ2-2